These 21 T cell receptor beta chains came from one sample sequenced in a study of cytomegalovirus exposure and HLA in healthy donors. 60 Vbeta and 13 Jbeta primers were used in PCR. The method was immunoSEQ multiplex PCR; TCRdb's version includes in-frame clones alone and lacks a portion of them. The repertoire holds about 250,000 clones, with 70% to 90% as singletons. Sequenced material: PBMCs. These receptors were collected from a girl aged 2-10 years in good health and CMV-seronegative.

The rearrangement joins TRBV5-1 to TRBJ1-3, with 11 bases lining up with TRBD1. The ends lost 9 bases at V and 0 bases at J; junction bases unmatched: 11. Germline V gene lookup returns CDR1 SGHRS and CDR2 YFSETQ. The CDR3 has 17 amino acids. CDR3 nucleotide sequence: TGCGCCACCAGAACCGGGACAGGGGGTTTCTCTGGAAACACCATATATTTT. It translates to CATRTGTGGFSGNTIYF.

The chain employs TRBV18 and TRBJ1-5, with D maybe TRBD1 (5 bases). Trimming pared 1 base from V and 1 base from J, leaving 5 bases between. Germline lookup yields CDR1 KGHSH and CDR2 LQKENI. CDR3 length: 14 residues. The CDR3 protein is CASSPQGSNQPQHF. CDR3 bases: TGTGCCAGCTCACCACAGGGGAGCAATCAGCCCCAGCATTTT.

In its sample, this clone was seen a few times. The V gene is TRBV2, the J gene TRBJ2-7; D possibly corresponds to TRBD2 (5 bases). Trimming removed 3 bases at V and 2 bases at J, with 11 bases between. Germline V gene lookup returns CDR1 SNHLY and CDR2 FYNNEI. The CDR3 spans 14 residues. CDR3 DNA sequence: TGTGCCAGCAGTGATCGAGGGCGGACCTACGAGCAGTACTTC. Translating gives CASSDRGRTYEQYF.

V usage is TRBV29-1 and J usage is TRBJ1-2; possibly TRBD1 for D (5 bases). Germline-derived CDR1 and CDR2 are SQVTM and ANQGSEA. V shed 0 bases and J shed 0 bases, with 14 bases lying between them. CDR3 length: 16 amino acids. The CDR3 bases are TGCAGCGTTGAAGATCACCAGGGCGATACTAACTATGGCTACACCTTC. Its protein product is CSVEDHQGDTNYGYTF.

The V call is TRBV6-1, the J call TRBJ1-2, with D possibly matching TRBD1 (5 bases). CDR1 and CDR2 from the germline V gene are MNHNS and SASEGT. V was pared by 7 bases and J by 4 bases, with 13 bases between. This CDR3 region has 13 residues. The CDR3 sequence: CASNPGGSYGYTF. For the CDR3, the DNA is TGTGCCAGCAACCCCGGGGGGAGCTATGGCTACACCTTC.

The V and J genes are TRBV1 and TRBJ1-6. TRBV1 is classified as a pseudogene. The CDR3 length is 19 residues. The CDR3 sequence is CTSSQEGRGRGLRASPLHF. CDR3 nucleotides: TGCACCAGCAGCCAAGAAGGAAGGGGTCGGGGGTTGAGAGCTTCACCCCTCCACTTT.

The chain has TRBV10-1 and TRBJ2-2; 7 nucleotides match TRBD1. V gave up 5 bases and J gave up 3 bases; unmatched junction bases: 3. CDR3 length: 14 residues. Germline CDR1 WNHNN, CDR2 SYGVQD (reference sequence). The CDR3 coding sequence is TGCGCCAGCAGTTCCGGGACAGACACCGGGGAGCTGTTTTTT. This codes for CASSSGTDTGELFF.

The chain uses TRBV18 and TRBJ1-4; 8 positions agree with TRBD1. J was trimmed by 2 bases and V by 5 bases; bases with no gene match: 4. Germline CDR1 reads KGHSH; CDR2 reads LQKENI. The CDR3 is made up of 15 amino acids. DNA for the CDR3: TGTGCCAGCTCAGCGACAGGGGTGACTAATGAAAAACTGTTTTTT. As protein: CASSATGVTNEKLFF.

V is TRBV10-2 and J is TRBJ2-3; TRBD2 matches 14 bases. CDR3 size: 18 residues. The J segment lost 3 bases and the V segment lost 8 bases, leaving 13 bases of the junction unmatched. Germline lookup yields CDR1 WSHSY and CDR2 SAAADI. The CDR3 sequence is CASADRLAGGPVTDTQYF. As DNA, the CDR3 is TGCGCCAGCGCAGACCGACTAGCGGGAGGGCCGGTAACAGATACGCAGTATTTT.

In DNA, the CDR3 is TGTGCCAGCAGCTCCCCGGGACTAGCGGGGTTCAAAAACATTCAGTACTTC. Translation: CASSSPGLAGFKNIQYF. The V call is TRBV11-2, the J call TRBJ2-4, with 13 bases identical to TRBD2. The CDR3 contains 17 residues. Unmatched junction bases numbered 6, after V lost 4 bases and J lost 3 bases. Germline CDR1 reads SGHAT; CDR2 reads FQNNGV.

A few counts support this clone. The junction and the germline gene differ at one end; a read error may be behind it. CDR3 in DNA: TGTGCCAGCACTCCGGGACTAATTAATTTGGGCCCCTTC. This translates into CASTPGLINLGPF. The chain carries TRBV6-4 and TRBJ2-7; 7 nucleotides line up with TRBD2. Germline lookup yields CDR1 MRHNA and CDR2 SNTAGT. The CDR3 covers 13 residues.

The chain carries TRBV18 and TRBJ1-4; no clear D. The CDR3 consists of 14 residues. V lost 10 bases and J 0 bases, leaving 12 bases between the germline ends. Germline loops: CDR1 KGHSH, CDR2 LQKENI. The CDR3 region is CATRQVATNEKLFF. In DNA, the CDR3 is TGTGCCACCCGACAAGTTGCAACTAATGAAAAACTGTTTTTT.

The chain links TRBV11-2 to TRBJ1-2; perhaps TRBD1 as D (5 bases). Germline CDR1 and CDR2: SGHAT and FQNNGV. The CDR3 totals 14 residues. Trimming removed 0 bases from V and 5 bases from J, with 10 bases in between. In DNA form, the CDR3 reads TGTGCCAGCAGCTTAGAAAGGACAATTTATGGCTACACCTTC. As protein: CASSLERTIYGYTF.

The gene calls are TRBV20-1 and TRBJ1-1; 7 bases map to TRBD1. V lost 3 bases and J lost 6; bases outside the gene matches: 1. This CDR3 spans 11 amino acids. Germline lookup yields CDR1 DFQATT and CDR2 SNEGSKA (reference sequence). CDR3 amino acids: CSASQGAEAFF. CDR3 in DNA: TGCAGTGCTAGTCAGGGGGCTGAAGCTTTCTTT.

The chain has TRBV7-7 and TRBJ2-5, with TRBD1 identical over 8 bases. CDR1 and CDR2 (germline): SSHAT, FNYEAQ (reference sequence). The CDR3 is 16 residues long. The V and J ends lost 6 bases and 2 bases, in that order; junction bases with no gene match: 11. CDR3 coding DNA: TGTGCCAGCAGACCCCTGGACAGGGTACCTCAAGAGACCCAGTACTTC. This codes for CASRPLDRVPQETQYF.

This chain joins TRBV6-5 and TRBJ2-7, with 8 bases that match TRBD2. The CDR3 length is 12 residues. Per germline, CDR1 MNHEY and CDR2 SVGAGI. Unmatched junction bases numbered 3, after V lost 6 bases and J lost 5 bases. CDR3 protein: CASSRGGDEQYF. Here the CDR3 DNA reads TGTGCCAGCAGCCGGGGGGGAGACGAGCAGTACTTC.

J is TRBJ1-3 and V is TRBV11-2; D call uncertain. Germline V lookup: CDR1 SGHAT, CDR2 FQNNGV. V was pared by 2 bases and J by 2 bases, with 10 bases between. This CDR3 has 15 residues. CDR3 in DNA: TGTGCCAGCAGCTTATCCCCCGGGGCTGGAAACACCATATATTTT. Amino acid sequence: CASSLSPGAGNTIYF.

The V gene is TRBV5-1, the J gene TRBJ2-7; 9 bases match TRBD2. Germline lookup yields CDR1 SGHRS and CDR2 YFSETQ. The length of the CDR3 is 15 residues. Trimming cost V 0 bases and J 3 bases; bases outside gene matches: 4. This CDR3 reads CASSLAGTSLYEQYF. CDR3 in DNA: TGCGCCAGCAGCTTGGCCGGGACTAGCCTCTACGAGCAGTACTTC.

V and J are TRBV30 and TRBJ2-5, with a weak D call TRBD1 (5 bases). CDR3 length: 13 amino acids. The ends were cut back, 4 bases at V and 0 bases at J, with 9 bases in the middle. Germline V gene sequence: CDR1 GTSNPN, CDR2 SVGIG (reference sequence). The CDR3 DNA reads as TGTGCCTGGACCCCAGGGTACCAAGAGACCCAGTACTTC. Translated, it gives CAWTPGYQETQYF.

This clone has just a few counts. The chain employs TRBV4-1 and TRBJ2-7; TRBD2 is a possible D gene (6 bases). The germline V gene has CDR1 MGHRA and CDR2 YSYEKL. The length of the CDR3 is 14 residues. V was clipped by 1 base and J by 0 bases, with 7 bases between them. The CDR3 DNA sequence: TGCGCCAGCAGCCAAGCGGAGGGCTCCTACGAGCAGTACTTC. It translates to CASSQAEGSYEQYF.

The chain recombines TRBV5-1 with TRBJ2-2, with 9 bases matching TRBD2. This CDR3 spans 17 amino acids. CDR1 is SGHRS and CDR2 is YFSETQ in the germline V gene. V lost 4 bases and J lost 4; bases outside the gene matches: 11. Written as DNA, the CDR3 is TGCGCCAGCAGCCTATCGGCTAGCGGGACGGGCACCGGGGAGCTGTTTTTT. Its protein product is CASSLSASGTGTGELFF.